What follows are 26 T cell receptor beta chains derived from one specimen sequenced in a study of blood T cell repertoires in COVID-19. Some clones are missing from TCRdb's copy, which holds only in-frame ones; the method was immunoSEQ multiplex PCR. The data hold approximately 400,000 clones, with approximately 91% observed a single time. The material sequenced was PBMCs or T cells enriched from blood (not recorded which). The receptors were sampled from a woman aged 40 to 50 who had been exposed to COVID-19.

The chain recombines TRBV11-3 with TRBJ2-7, with unresolved D. From germline, CDR1 is SGHNT and CDR2 YENEEA. The germline V and J ends were trimmed by 6 bases and 1 base, with 16 bases remaining between them. There are 15 residues in the CDR3. The CDR3 nucleotides read TGTGCCAGCAGTTCTACAGAGCAGTTTTCCTACGAGCAGTACTTC. This sequence encodes CASSSTEQFSYEQYF.

The genes are TRBV6-6 and TRBJ2-7; tentatively, D is TRBD1 (6 bases). The CDR3 totals 15 residues. Trimming removed 6 bases at V and 3 bases at J, with 18 bases between. CDR1 and CDR2 (germline): MNHNY, SVGAGI (reference sequence). Here the CDR3 reads CASRQTDSPYYEQYF. CDR3 nucleotides: TGTGCCAGCAGACAAACGGACAGTCCTTACTACGAGCAGTACTTC.

The J gene is TRBJ2-2, the V gene TRBV5-1; TRBD1 agrees at 7 bases. V shed 3 bases, J shed 2 bases, and the junction held 7 bases outside the gene matches. Germline V gene lookup returns CDR1 SGHRS and CDR2 YFSETQ. CDR3 length equals 16 residues. CDR3 protein: CASSSSGQLNTGELFF. DNA of the CDR3: TGCGCCAGCAGCTCGTCGGGACAGTTAAACACCGGGGAGCTGTTTTTT.

The gene calls are TRBV27 and TRBJ2-3; D not resolved. In germline, CDR1 is MNHEY, CDR2 SMNVEV (reference sequence). CDR3 size: 14 residues. V lost 2 bases to trimming and J lost 7 bases, with 13 bases between them. The CDR3 nucleotides are TGTGCCAGCAGTTTAAACGATATCGGGTATACGCAGTATTTT. Translated, it gives CASSLNDIGYTQYF.

The chain recombines TRBV29-1 with TRBJ2-1; a possible D gene is TRBD2 (5 bases). The germline gives CDR1 SQVTM, CDR2 ANQGSEA. The CDR3 is 13 residues long. V lost 1 base to trimming and J lost 15 bases, with 19 bases between them. CDR3 loop: CSVEAQEGRSRFF. The CDR3, as DNA: TGCAGCGTTGAAGCCCAAGAGGGCCGATCACGGTTCTTC.

The chain carries TRBV19 and TRBJ1-5; D may be TRBD1 (5 bases). Trimming left V 0 bases short and J 3 bases short, with 12 bases between. This CDR3 contains 16 residues. Looked up from germline, CDR1 is LNHDA and CDR2 is SQIVND (reference sequence). In DNA, the CDR3 is TGTGCCAGTAGTATAGATAGGGGAGGGGACAATCAGCCCCAGCATTTT. Translating it yields CASSIDRGGDNQPQHF.

The gene calls are TRBV28 and TRBJ1-5; tentative D call: TRBD1 (5 bases). The CDR3 totals 14 residues. Germline CDR1 MDHEN, CDR2 SYDVKM. V lost 9 bases and J 2 bases, leaving 14 bases between the germline ends. As DNA, the CDR3 is TGTGCCAGTGGAAGACGGGGGGGCAATCAGCCCCAGCATTTT. It translates to CASGRRGGNQPQHF.

The chain has TRBV12-3 or TRBV12-4 and TRBJ1-6; D is undetermined. V dropped 6 bases and J dropped 10 bases, with 13 bases sitting between them. There are 13 residues in the CDR3. CDR3 in amino acids: CASSRERVSPLHF. The DNA for the CDR3 is TGTGCCAGCAGCCGCGAGCGTGTCTCACCCCTCCACTTT.

For the CDR3, the DNA is TGTGCCAGCAGCTTACTAGGGGGGGCATACAATGAGCAGTTCTTC. Protein: CASSLLGGAYNEQFF. V and J are TRBV11-3 and TRBJ2-1; weak D call: TRBD2 (7 bases). The ends were cut back, 2 bases at V and 4 bases at J, with 12 bases in the middle. The CDR3 sequence is 15 residues long. Germline CDR1 reads SGHNT; CDR2 reads YENEEA.

The J gene is TRBJ1-1, the V gene TRBV18, with 8 bases identical to TRBD1. This CDR3 is 15 amino acids long. Germline CDR1 and CDR2: KGHSH and LQKENI. The V gene end was trimmed by 5 bases and the J gene end by 4 bases; junction bases not matched to a gene: 9. The CDR3 reads CASSYMDREGTEAFF. Here the CDR3 DNA reads TGTGCCAGCTCATATATGGACAGGGAGGGCACTGAAGCTTTCTTT.

V and J are TRBV10-1 and TRBJ1-1, with 8 bases fitting TRBD1. The CDR3 consists of 15 residues. Per germline, CDR1 WNHNN and CDR2 SYGVQD (reference sequence). Germline trimming cut 0 bases from V and 4 bases from J; bases unmatched to any gene: 4. The chain's CDR3 is CASSESWTGSTEAFF. The CDR3 region has the DNA TGCGCCAGCAGTGAGTCGTGGACAGGGTCCACTGAAGCTTTCTTT.

The chain combines TRBV3-1 (or the pseudogene TRBV3-2) with TRBJ2-1; TRBD1 agrees at 7 bases. Germline V gene lookup returns CDR1 LGHDT and CDR2 YNNKEL (reference sequence). This CDR3 has 12 amino acids. V trimming: 10 bases; J trimming: 12 bases; junction bases outside the gene matches: 12. The CDR3 region is CANGTDRAGQFF. CDR3 sequence (DNA): TGTGCCAACGGGACCGACAGGGCCGGGCAGTTCTTC.

The chain combines TRBV18 with TRBJ1-6; tentative D call: TRBD1 (5 bases). Germline V gene lookup returns CDR1 KGHSH and CDR2 LQKENI. This CDR3 has 16 residues. The V gene lost 3 bases and the J gene lost 0 bases, with 9 bases spanning the gap. The DNA for the CDR3 is TGTGCCAGCTCACCGGCAGGGCTCTCCTATAATTCACCCCTCCACTTT. It yields the protein CASSPAGLSYNSPLHF.

This clone showed up just once. The CDR3 nucleotides read TGTGCCACCAGCAGAACAGGGCGGGCTAACTATGGCTACACCTTC. Amino acids: CATSRTGRANYGYTF. This sequence joins TRBV15 and TRBJ1-2; perhaps TRBD1 as D (6 bases). Looked up from germline, CDR1 is LNHNV and CDR2 is YYDKDF (reference sequence). The CDR3 totals 15 residues. The ends were cut back, 2 bases at V and 0 bases at J, with 10 bases in the middle.

The sample holds a few counts of this clone. At one of its ends the junction is not consistent with the germline gene, which may arise from a read error. The chain is built from TRBV7-9 and TRBJ1-5; 12 bases fit TRBD1. The germline V gene encodes CDR1 SEHNR and CDR2 FQNEAQ (reference sequence). The CDR3 is 17 amino acids. DNA of the CDR3: TGTGCCAGCAGTCAAGGATATGGGACAGGGGGCAATGAGCCCCAGCATTTT. This encodes CASSQGYGTGGNEPQHF. The variable domain in full, completed from reference TRBV7-9 and TRBJ1-5, reads DTGVSQNPRHKITKRGQNVTFRCDPISEHNRLYWYRQTLGQGPEFLTYFQNEAQLEKSRLLSDRFSAERPKGSFSTLEIQRTEQGDSAMYLCASSQGYGTGGNEPQHFGDGTRLSIL.

As concerns this clone: An end of the junction differs from the germline gene, which may be a read error. The chain has TRBV3-1 (or the pseudogene TRBV3-2) and TRBJ1-2, with D maybe TRBD1 (5 bases). CDR1 and CDR2 (germline): LGHDT, YNNKEL (reference sequence). This CDR3 has 15 amino acids. CDR3 DNA: TGTGCCAGCAGCGAAGAAGCCGACAGCAACTATGGCTACACCTTC. Translation gives CASSEEADSNYGYTF.

The chain couples TRBV3-1 (or the pseudogene TRBV3-2) to TRBJ2-1; D remains ambiguous. This CDR3 is built from 12 residues. V dropped 8 bases and J dropped 6 bases, with 11 bases sitting between them. Germline V gene lookup returns CDR1 LGHDT and CDR2 YNNKEL (reference sequence). The CDR3 loop reads CASGESVNEQFF. For the CDR3, the DNA is TGTGCCAGCGGAGAGTCCGTCAATGAGCAGTTCTTC.

The V call is TRBV7-9, the J call TRBJ1-5, with TRBD1 matching over 7 bases. The germline gives CDR1 SEHNR, CDR2 FQNEAQ (reference sequence). This CDR3 contains 15 residues. V shed 4 bases and J 6 bases; nucleotides not matched to a gene: 9. CDR3 nucleotides: TGTGCCAGCAGCTCCTCCGACAGGGAGACTCAGCCCCAGCATTTT. Encoded protein: CASSSSDRETQPQHF.

The chain combines TRBV5-1 with TRBJ2-5; 7 positions match TRBD2. V dropped 5 bases and J dropped 5; count of bases not matched to a gene: 12. The CDR3 runs to 15 residues. The germline V gene has CDR1 SGHRS and CDR2 YFSETQ. CDR3 sequence reads: CASRLQGGAWETQYF. In DNA form, the CDR3 reads TGCGCCAGCAGACTTCAGGGAGGGGCGTGGGAGACCCAGTACTTC.

The chain couples TRBV10-1 to TRBJ2-2, with D tentatively TRBD1 (6 bases). The V gene's germline CDR1 is WNHNN and CDR2 SYGVQD (reference sequence). The CDR3 loop spans 15 amino acids. V was trimmed by 5 bases and J by 4 bases, leaving 14 bases between them. CDR3 in amino acids: CASSIQGIGTGELFF. CDR3 in DNA: TGCGCCAGCAGTATACAGGGAATTGGCACCGGGGAGCTGTTTTTT.

This chain links TRBV20-1 with TRBJ2-7; D could derive from TRBD1 or TRBD2 (6 bases each). Germline loops: CDR1 DFQATT, CDR2 SNEGSKA (reference sequence). V was cut by 5 bases and J by 3 bases, with 17 bases left in between. This CDR3 is 14 amino acids long. The CDR3 is CSAGGGLGLYEQYF. The CDR3 DNA sequence: TGCAGTGCTGGTGGGGGGCTGGGTCTCTACGAGCAGTACTTC.

This chain uses TRBV25-1 with TRBJ1-6, with D tentatively TRBD1 (6 bases). Trimming left V 1 base short and J 2 bases short, with 9 bases between. This CDR3 has 16 residues. Germline V gene sequence: CDR1 MGHDK, CDR2 SYGVNS. CDR3 sequence: CASSEWGLTYNSPLHF. CDR3 in DNA: TGTGCCAGCAGTGAATGGGGGCTTACCTATAATTCACCCCTCCACTTT.

V gene TRBV15 combines with J gene TRBJ1-1; no definite D call. Germline assignment: CDR1 LNHNV and CDR2 YYDKDF (reference sequence). The V end was cut by 5 bases, the J end by 4 bases, with 14 bases between. This CDR3 is built from 14 residues. CDR3 in DNA: TGTGCCACCAGCGCCAAACTTGGGAGCACTGAAGCTTTCTTT. Protein sequence: CATSAKLGSTEAFF.

The V and J genes are TRBV5-6 and TRBJ1-3; D not certain. From germline, CDR1 is SGHDT and CDR2 YYEEEE. Trimming removed 2 bases from V and 0 bases from J, with 3 bases in between. The CDR3 has 13 residues. The CDR3 spells CASSFSSGNTIYF. The CDR3 DNA sequence: TGTGCCAGCAGCTTCTCCTCTGGAAACACCATATATTTT.

The V and J genes are TRBV5-4 and TRBJ2-1; 7 bases agree with TRBD2. The germline V gene encodes CDR1 SGHNT and CDR2 YYREEE (reference sequence). With V trimmed by 3 bases and J by 0 bases, 6 bases remained unmatched. The CDR3 extends over 16 amino acids. This chain's CDR3 is CASSWGGERSYNEQFF. DNA for the CDR3: TGTGCCAGCAGCTGGGGGGGGGAACGCTCCTACAATGAGCAGTTCTTC.

The V and J genes are TRBV7-6 and TRBJ2-3; D is possibly TRBD2 (6 bases). V lost 5 bases and J 1 base, leaving 13 bases between the germline ends. The CDR3 sequence is 15 residues long. CDR1 is SGHVS, CDR2 FNYEAQ, per germline. CDR3 loop: CASSRLVTGTDTQYF. The CDR3 coding sequence is TGTGCCAGCAGCCGACTAGTGACGGGCACAGATACGCAGTATTTT. The full variable domain, in which reference TRBV7-6 and TRBJ2-3 provide the parts outside the CDR3, is GAGVSQSPRYKVTKRGQDVALRCDPISGHVSLYWYRQALGQGPEFLTYFNYEAQQDKSGLPNDRFSAERPEGSISTLTIQRTEQRDSAMYRCASSRLVTGTDTQYFGPGTRLTVL.